A single sample is the source of the 21 T cell receptor beta chains below, sequenced in a study of T cell clones after liver transplantation. Profiled with immunoSEQ multiplex PCR; TCRdb holds only in-frame clones, not every one. The data show tens of thousands of clones, approximately 70% seen once. Sequenced here: CD4+ T cells from blood, sampled at the roughly 16-month timepoint. All receptors derive from a human patient who received a liver transplant. Part of the T cell pool may stem from the graft donor.

This clone was observed at least ten times. V usage is TRBV18 and J usage is TRBJ1-2; the match to TRBD1 covers 12 bases. CDR3 length: 16 amino acids. Germline assignment: CDR1 KGHSH and CDR2 LQKENI. Germline trimming cut 2 bases from V and 2 bases from J; bases unmatched to any gene: 3. CDR3 loop: CASSPFGTGGNYGYTF. CDR3 bases: TGTGCCAGCTCACCATTCGGGACAGGGGGCAACTATGGCTACACCTTC.

The rearrangement uses TRBV2 and TRBJ2-5, with D hard to call. Deletions cut 1 base from V and 2 bases from J, with 8 bases between. This CDR3 is 14 amino acids long. Germline CDR1 and CDR2: SNHLY and FYNNEI. The CDR3 DNA sequence: TGTGCCAGCAGTGAAGGCTGGCTACAAGAGACCCAGTACTTC. Amino acids: CASSEGWLQETQYF.

The rearrangement uses TRBV7-2 and TRBJ2-3, with D possibly TRBD2 on 5 matching bases. The V gene's germline CDR1 is SGHTA and CDR2 FQGNSA. Trimming left V 6 bases short and J 7 bases short, with 11 bases between. This CDR3 contains 12 residues. CDR3 DNA sequence: TGTGCCAGCAGACATAGCGAAAATACGCAGTATTTT. Protein sequence: CASRHSENTQYF.

The chain combines TRBV30 with TRBJ2-7; TRBD1 aligns across 7 bases. CDR1 GTSNPN and CDR2 SVGIG come from the germline V gene (reference sequence). This CDR3 is 12 amino acids long. The V and J ends lost 1 base and 5 bases, in that order; junction bases with no gene match: 2. The CDR3 bases are TGTGCCTGGAGTGGACAGGGTCACGAGCAGTACTTC. It yields the protein CAWSGQGHEQYF.

This chain connects TRBV6-1 to TRBJ2-7, with D tentatively TRBD1 (6 bases). V was trimmed by 4 bases and J by 0 bases, leaving 16 bases between them. This CDR3 comprises 16 residues. The germline CDR1 and CDR2 sequences are MNHNS and SASEGT. The CDR3 region has the DNA TGTGCCAGCAGTGGCCATGGACAGAGATCCTCCTACGAGCAGTACTTC. The encoded protein is CASSGHGQRSSYEQYF.

This clone appeared many times. The V gene is TRBV28, the J gene TRBJ1-2; 11 nucleotides line up with TRBD1. V lost 5 bases to trimming and J lost 2 bases; unmatched junction nucleotides: 1. The CDR3 extends over 14 amino acids. In germline, CDR1 is MDHEN, CDR2 SYDVKM. CDR3 residues: CASSRTGGNYGYTF. The CDR3 DNA is TGTGCCAGCAGTAGGACAGGGGGCAACTATGGCTACACCTTC.

V is TRBV2 and J is TRBJ1-2; D unclear. V was shortened by 3 bases and J by 2 bases, with 13 bases between the two germline ends. This CDR3 is built from 15 residues. Germline lookup yields CDR1 SNHLY and CDR2 FYNNEI. CDR3: CASSEEGLGNYGYTF. CDR3 coding DNA: TGTGCCAGCAGTGAGGAGGGTCTTGGGAACTATGGCTACACCTTC.

V and J are TRBV18 and TRBJ2-7; TRBD1 matches 9 bases. The CDR3 totals 14 residues. The germline V gene encodes CDR1 KGHSH and CDR2 LQKENI. V dropped 4 bases and J dropped 2; count of bases not matched to a gene: 3. CDR3 protein: CASSLQGAAYEQYF. In DNA, the CDR3 is TGTGCCAGCTCACTACAGGGGGCCGCCTACGAGCAGTACTTC.

This clone showed up just a few times. The V gene is TRBV7-8, the J gene TRBJ2-7; a weak D match, TRBD1 (7 bases). Per germline, CDR1 SGHVS and CDR2 FQNEAQ. Trimming stripped 5 bases from V and 2 bases from J, with 10 bases between. CDR3 length: 13 residues. CDR3 nucleotide sequence: TGTGCCAGCAGCCCAGGGGGGACCTACGAGCAGTACTTC. It yields the protein CASSPGGTYEQYF.

The rearrangement links TRBV5-5 to TRBJ1-1; D is undetermined. The CDR3 consists of 11 residues. Deletions cut 2 bases from V and 2 bases from J, with 1 base between. CDR1 and CDR2 from the germline V gene are SGHKS and YYEKEE (reference sequence). The CDR3 is CASSLNTEAFF. DNA for the CDR3: TGTGCCAGCAGCTTAAACACTGAAGCTTTCTTT. The entire variable domain, with the rest obtained from reference TRBV5-5 and TRBJ1-1, is as follows: DAGVTQSPTHLIKTRGQQVTLRCSPISGHKSVSWYQQVLGQGPQFIFQYYEKEERGRGNFPDRFSARQFPNYSSELNVNALLLGDSALYLCASSLNTEAFFGQGTRLTVV.

The chain uses TRBV6-1 and TRBJ2-1, with D perhaps TRBD1 (6 bases). Trimming left V 4 bases short and J 9 bases short, with 16 bases between. CDR3 length: 14 residues. Germline V gives CDR1 MNHNS, CDR2 SASEGT. The CDR3 reads CASSALGDKSEQFF. The CDR3 bases are TGTGCCAGCAGTGCTTTAGGGGACAAAAGTGAGCAGTTCTTC.

The V and J genes are TRBV7-2 and TRBJ2-3; no reliable D call. CDR3 length: 14 residues. The germline V gene has CDR1 SGHTA and CDR2 FQGNSA. Trimming pared 5 bases from V and 5 bases from J, leaving 14 bases between. CDR3 sequence reads: CASSPPGVRDTQYF. The CDR3 region has the DNA TGTGCCAGCAGCCCCCCTGGGGTCAGAGATACGCAGTATTTT. The full variable domain, its missing parts supplied by reference TRBV7-2 and TRBJ2-3, is GAGVSQSPSNKVTEKGKDVELRCDPISGHTALYWYRQSLGQGLEFLIYFQGNSAPDKSGLPSDRFSAERTGGSVSTLTIQRTQQEDSAVYLCASSPPGVRDTQYFGPGTRLTVL.

This chain links TRBV9 with TRBJ2-3; the D gene is possibly TRBD2 (6 bases). Germline V gene lookup returns CDR1 SGDLS and CDR2 YYNGEE. The CDR3 runs 15 residues. V lost 2 bases to trimming and J lost 3 bases, with 13 bases between them. CDR3 DNA: TGTGCCAGCAGCGTTGCGGGACGGAATACAGATACGCAGTATTTT. Encoded protein: CASSVAGRNTDTQYF.

This sequence joins TRBV5-4 and TRBJ2-7; no reliable D call. This CDR3 has 14 residues. The germline V gene has CDR1 SGHNT and CDR2 YYREEE (reference sequence). V lost 4 bases and J lost 3, with 14 bases in between. The CDR3 here is CASSHPQASYEQYF. In DNA form, the CDR3 reads TGTGCCAGCAGCCATCCCCAGGCCAGCTACGAGCAGTACTTC.

The chain uses TRBV5-1 and TRBJ2-1; D is unresolved. The CDR3 contains 14 residues. V lost 1 base and J 0 bases, leaving 5 bases between the germline ends. The germline CDR1 and CDR2 sequences are SGHRS and YFSETQ. CDR3 DNA sequence: TGCGCCAGCAGCTTGTACAGCTCCTACAATGAGCAGTTCTTC. Its protein product is CASSLYSSYNEQFF.

CDR3 protein: CASSPTRGMNTEAFF. The DNA for the CDR3 is TGTGCCAGCAGCCCAACAAGGGGGATGAACACTGAAGCTTTCTTT. This chain connects TRBV11-2 to TRBJ1-1; tentative D call: TRBD1 (6 bases). Trimming removed 5 bases at V and 0 bases at J, with 13 bases between. The length of the CDR3 is 15 residues. CDR1 SGHAT and CDR2 FQNNGV come from the germline V gene.

The V gene is TRBV9, the J gene TRBJ1-1; 8 positions match TRBD1. Germline CDR1 SGDLS, CDR2 YYNGEE. This CDR3 spans 12 amino acids. Germline trimming cut 4 bases from V and 10 bases from J; bases unmatched to any gene: 6. The DNA of the CDR3 is TGTGCCAGCAGCCCCGGACAGGGACGAGCTTTCTTT. Its translation is CASSPGQGRAFF.

V is TRBV4-2 and J is TRBJ2-7, with a weak D call TRBD1 (7 bases). This CDR3 has 14 residues. Germline V gene data show CDR1 as LGHNA and CDR2 as YNFKEQ. Trimming removed 1 base from V and 4 bases from J, with 11 bases in between. The CDR3 is CASSQAQGGYEQYF. Here the CDR3 DNA reads TGTGCCAGCAGCCAAGCCCAGGGGGGATACGAGCAGTACTTC.

V and J are TRBV5-8 and TRBJ2-5, with 8 bases lining up with TRBD1. The CDR3 spans 16 residues. Germline lookup yields CDR1 SGHTS and CDR2 YDEGEE. The junction had 9 bases not matched to a gene; V was cut back by 0 bases and J by 5 bases. CDR3 sequence: CASSLGGQGMGETQYF. The CDR3 region has the DNA TGTGCCAGCAGCTTGGGAGGACAGGGAATGGGGGAGACCCAGTACTTC.

CDR3 region: CASSLGQSNEQYV. CDR3 DNA sequence: TGTGCCAGCAGCTTAGGGCAGAGTAACGAGCAGTACGTC. V and J are TRBV7-2 and TRBJ2-7; no reliable D call. CDR3 size: 13 residues. The germline V gene encodes CDR1 SGHTA and CDR2 FQGNSA. V gave up 1 base and J gave up 5 bases, with 9 bases separating them.

CDR3 coding DNA: TGTGCCAGCAGCCCGGGGGGGGCGGGAGGTGGCTACACCTTC. This encodes CASSPGGAGGGYTF. This chain connects TRBV25-1 to TRBJ1-2; TRBD1 might be the D (6 bases). The V end was cut by 6 bases, the J end by 7 bases, with 18 bases between. Germline-derived CDR1 and CDR2 are MGHDK and SYGVNS. The CDR3 runs 14 residues.